The 19 T cell receptor beta chains below were found in one sample sequenced in a study of naive and memory T cell subsets. An equimolar mix of two oligonucleotides served as the beta constant-region primer for TRBC1 and TRBC2. TCRdb analysed the UMI-ligation and nested PCR reads with MiXCR anew, one entry per CDR3 protein. This sample has tens of thousands of distinct CDR3 sequences, with more than 9.5% found just once. The sequenced material came from central memory CD8+ T cells from blood. Receptor source: a human donor in good health.

The chain uses TRBV29-1 and TRBJ1-2, with D possibly TRBD1 on 5 matching bases. The CDR3 is made up of 15 amino acids. Germline lookup yields CDR1 SQVTM and CDR2 ANQGSEA. Trimming left V 5 bases short and J 4 bases short, with 20 bases between. The DNA of the CDR3 is TGCAGCGTTCCAGGTGGGGGGGACCTCGTCTATGGCTACACCTTC. Translation gives CSVPGGGDLVYGYTF.

This clonotype was picked up many times. The rearrangement joins TRBV4-1 to TRBJ1-6; no clear D. V gave up 6 bases and J gave up 5 bases, with 5 bases separating them. CDR3 length: 12 residues. CDR1 is MGHRA, CDR2 YSYEKL, per germline. CDR3: CASRQNNSPLHF. The DNA for the CDR3 is TGCGCCAGCAGACAAAATAATTCACCCCTCCACTTT.

There are many counts of this clonotype. The gene calls are TRBV29-1 and TRBJ2-7; no clear D. This CDR3 has 10 residues. V gave up 6 bases and J gave up 3 bases, with 6 bases separating them. CDR1 SQVTM and CDR2 ANQGSEA come from the germline V gene. Here the CDR3 reads CSVGDYEQYF. The CDR3 bases are TGCAGCGTCGGAGACTACGAGCAGTACTTC.

This clonotype was detected ten times or more. The chain links TRBV27 to TRBJ2-7; D possibly corresponds to TRBD1 (5 bases). The CDR3 sequence is 13 residues long. CDR1 is MNHEY and CDR2 is SMNVEV in the germline V gene (reference sequence). V was trimmed by 8 bases and J by 7 bases, leaving 18 bases between them. This CDR3 reads CASGVWGQKEQYF. The CDR3 DNA follows: TGTGCCAGCGGTGTTTGGGGCCAAAAAGAGCAGTACTTC.

This clonotype appeared once. The chain carries TRBV4-2 and TRBJ2-6; D possibly corresponds to TRBD1 (6 bases). Germline CDR1 is LGHNA and CDR2 is YNFKEQ. CDR3 length equals 17 residues. V lost 2 bases and J 0 bases, leaving 11 bases between the germline ends. In DNA form, the CDR3 reads TGTGCCAGCAGCCAACTGGGGGACATCTCTGGGGCCAACGTCCTGACTTTC. Its translation is CASSQLGDISGANVLTF.

This clonotype is categorized as medium-sized. The chain links TRBV10-2 to TRBJ2-7, with TRBD2 identical over 9 bases. The germline V gene has CDR1 WSHSY and CDR2 SAAADI. The V gene end was trimmed by 2 bases and the J gene end by 4 bases; junction bases not matched to a gene: 6. The CDR3 runs to 15 residues. The CDR3 sequence is CASSERLAGTYEQYF. The CDR3 DNA sequence: TGCGCCAGCAGTGAGAGGCTAGCGGGAACTTACGAGCAGTACTTC.

The chain employs TRBV9 and TRBJ2-5; 7 bases fit TRBD2. The CDR3 consists of 15 residues. CDR1 SGDLS and CDR2 YYNGEE come from the germline V gene. V shed 4 bases, J shed 2 bases, and the junction held 8 bases outside the gene matches. The CDR3 protein is CASSPRLAEQETQYF. CDR3 coding DNA: TGTGCCAGCAGCCCTCGACTAGCAGAACAAGAGACCCAGTACTTC.

This clonotype is labeled medium-sized (0.01 to 0.1%). The chain is built from TRBV4-2 and TRBJ1-2; no clear D. Trimming left V 6 bases short and J 3 bases short, with 11 bases between. CDR1 is LGHNA, CDR2 YNFKEQ, per germline. The CDR3 has 13 amino acids. The CDR3 region has the DNA TGTGCCAGCAGAGATTCAAGGGACTATGGCTACACCTTC. It codes for CASRDSRDYGYTF.

On this clonotype itself: A clone one base away is much larger, so this may be a read error. The CDR3 spells CSALPRGDEKFF. The CDR3 DNA reads as TGCAGTGCCCTCCCACGGGGCGATGAGAAGTTCTTC. The chain uses TRBV20-1 and TRBJ2-1; D tentatively fits TRBD1 or TRBD2 (5 bases each). The CDR3 totals 12 residues. The germline V gene encodes CDR1 DFQATT and CDR2 SNEGSKA (reference sequence).

The CDR3 DNA reads TGTGCCAGCAGCTACGGGACTGAATATTCCTACAATGAGCAGTTCTTC. This translates into CASSYGTEYSYNEQFF. The chain employs TRBV7-9 and TRBJ2-1, with D maybe TRBD2 (6 bases). Trimming removed 4 bases from V and 1 base from J, with 14 bases in between. Germline loops: CDR1 SEHNR, CDR2 FQNEAQ (reference sequence). The CDR3 sequence is 16 residues long.

The chain carries TRBV15 and TRBJ2-3, with 10 bases that match TRBD2. Germline V gene data show CDR1 as LNHNV and CDR2 as YYDKDF (reference sequence). The CDR3 contains 14 residues. V lost 8 bases to trimming and J lost 5 bases; unmatched junction nucleotides: 7. The CDR3 sequence: CATSSGSSRDTQYF. CDR3 sequence (DNA): TGTGCCACCTCTAGCGGGAGTTCTAGAGATACGCAGTATTTT.

This clonotype was detected many times. The chain is built from TRBV4-3 and TRBJ2-1; 9 nucleotides agree with TRBD2. The germline CDR1 and CDR2 sequences are LGHNA and YSLEER. The CDR3 sequence is 16 residues long. V lost 4 bases, J lost 7 bases, and 11 bases stayed unmatched. The CDR3 sequence: CASSRAGSGSPNEQFF. The DNA for the CDR3 is TGCGCCAGCAGCCGCGCTGGTAGCGGGAGTCCGAATGAGCAGTTCTTC.

This clonotype was counted a few times. The chain is built from TRBV12-3 or TRBV12-4 and TRBJ1-2; D remains ambiguous. This CDR3 comprises 13 residues. V was pared by 5 bases and J by 3 bases, with 10 bases between. The CDR3 DNA reads TGTGCCAGCAGTCCAGAGACGGACTATGGCTACACCTTC. It specifies CASSPETDYGYTF.

This clonotype was observed at least ten times. The rearrangement uses TRBV7-8 and TRBJ1-1; D call uncertain. V was trimmed by 5 bases and J by 0 bases, leaving 13 bases between them. CDR1 is SGHVS, CDR2 FQNEAQ, per germline. This CDR3 spans 15 amino acids. CDR3 region: CASSLVGGMNTEAFF. CDR3 nucleotide sequence: TGTGCCAGCAGCCTAGTGGGAGGGATGAACACTGAAGCTTTCTTT.

This clonotype counts as medium-sized. The V gene is TRBV7-9, the J gene TRBJ1-1, with D unresolved. Deletions cut 1 base from V and 5 bases from J, with 8 bases between. The length of the CDR3 is 13 residues. Germline values: CDR1 SEHNR, CDR2 FQNEAQ (reference sequence). Written as DNA, the CDR3 is TGTGCCAGCAGCTTAGGAACAGCTACTGAAGCTTTCTTT. Translating gives CASSLGTATEAFF.

The genes are TRBV6-2 or TRBV6-3 and TRBJ2-1; D gene ambiguous. The CDR3 has 12 amino acids. V was pared by 6 bases and J by 5 bases, with 8 bases between. Germline V gene lookup returns CDR1 MNHEY and CDR2 SVGEGT. CDR3 region: CASSLTDNEQFF. The CDR3 DNA follows: TGTGCCAGCAGCCTGACCGACAATGAGCAGTTCTTC.

This clonotype was observed at least ten times. The chain links TRBV28 to TRBJ1-5, with D tentatively TRBD1 (5 bases). CDR3 length: 14 residues. The germline V gene has CDR1 MDHEN and CDR2 SYDVKM. V lost 6 bases and J lost 0, with 9 bases in between. This chain's CDR3 is CASRDTGSNQPQHF. CDR3 bases: TGTGCCAGCAGGGACACAGGTAGCAATCAGCCCCAGCATTTT.

This clonotype has more than one count but fewer than ten. This chain uses TRBV2 with TRBJ2-1; 10 positions agree with TRBD2. Germline CDR1 is SNHLY and CDR2 is FYNNEI. Trimming cost V 4 bases and J 4 bases; bases outside gene matches: 10. The CDR3 covers 17 residues. The CDR3 DNA reads TGTGCCAGCAGTGGATCCCCTAGCGGGAGTCGGTACAATGAGCAGTTCTTC. It codes for CASSGSPSGSRYNEQFF.

There are a few counts of this clonotype. The gene calls are TRBV7-3 and TRBJ2-7; the D is unclear. Germline assignment: CDR1 SGHTA and CDR2 FQGTGA. V lost 5 bases, J lost 7 bases, and 18 bases lay in between. This CDR3 has 14 amino acids. The CDR3 region has the DNA TGTGCCAGCAGCCCCAGGTCGCTCGGAAGGGAGCAGTACTTC. Translated, it gives CASSPRSLGREQYF.